A selection of T cell receptor beta chains follows, all from one sample in a study of blood T cell repertoires in COVID-19. Sequencing used immunoSEQ multiplex PCR; TCRdb keeps in-frame clones, though not all of them. Here the sample spans 200,000 to 300,000 clones, approximately 85% being singletons. Sequences were obtained from peripheral blood. These TCRs come from a man older than 75 with acute or convalescent COVID-19. Both conserved end residues are part of each CDR3. Each record gives: clone size, V gene, J gene, D gene, CDR3 DNA, CDR3 protein. The D gene is left open where the match is weak. Size is stated for part of the rows, as once, few or many counts, or as a class when the clone is expanded.

.	TRBV29-1	TRBJ1-2	TRBD1	TGCAGCGTTCTGACAGGGGCCGGCTATGGCTACACCTTC	CSVLTGAGYGYTF
.	TRBV28	TRBJ2-7	.	TGTGCCAGCAGTCTATTTAGCAGCCCTTCCTACGAGCAGTACTTC	CASSLFSSPSYEQYF
.	TRBV27	TRBJ2-1	TRBD2	TGTGCCAGCAGTTTATCGCGGGGGGCGTCCTACAATGAGCAGTTCTTC	CASSLSRGASYNEQFF
.	TRBV2	TRBJ1-1	.	TGTGCCAGCAGCTCACTAAGCATGAACACTGAAGCTTTCTTT	CASSSLSMNTEAFF
.	TRBV6-6	TRBJ1-5	.	TGTGCCAGCAGTTACTCAAGGGGCGGTCAGCCCCAGCATTTT	CASSYSRGGQPQHF
.	TRBV6-5	TRBJ2-3	TRBD2	TGTGCCAGCAGTACCTTGGGGGGGGGCACAGATACGCAGTATTTT	CASSTLGGGTDTQYF
.	TRBV28	TRBJ1-5	TRBD1	TGTGCCAGCAGCTGGCCCGGGACAGGCAATCAGCCCCAGCATTTT	CASSWPGTGNQPQHF
once	TRBV28	TRBJ1-2	TRBD1	TGTGCCAGCACGGACAGGAACTATGGCTACACCTTC	CASTDRNYGYTF
.	TRBV28	TRBJ1-5	TRBD1	TGTGCCAGTGGACAGGGGGCACAGCAGCCCCAGCATTTT	CASGQGAQQPQHF
.	TRBV10-3	TRBJ2-5	TRBD2	TGTGCCATCAGTGAGTTTGGGACTAGCGGGAGTGGGGAGACCCAGTACTTC	CAISEFGTSGSGETQYF
.	TRBV18	TRBJ2-1	.	TGTGCCAGCTCACTCGGCTCCTACAATGAGCAGTTCTTC	CASSLGSYNEQFF
once	TRBV6-5	TRBJ1-3	.	TGTGCCAGCCTTGGAAACACCATATATTTT	CASLGNTIYF
.	TRBV5-4	TRBJ2-1	TRBD2	TGTGCCAGCAGCTTGGCCCGGGGGGAGGTTGAGCAGTTCTTC	CASSLARGEVEQFF
.	TRBV5-5	TRBJ2-5	.	TGTGCCAGCAGCTTGGCCCCACCTCGTGCGGAAGAGACCCAGTACTTC	CASSLAPPRAEETQYF
once	TRBV7-8	TRBJ1-1	.	TGTGCCAGCAGCTTAGGACAGTTGAACACTGAAGCTTTCTTT	CASSLGQLNTEAFF
once	TRBV5-4	TRBJ2-2	TRBD2	TGTGCCAGCAGCTCGCCCGGGACTAGGAGCACCGGGGAGCTGTTTTTT	CASSSPGTRSTGELFF
.	TRBV3-1/TRBV3-2	TRBJ2-2	.	TGTGCCAGCAGCCCCCCGGCGGGGTGGGAAACCGGGGAGCTGTTTTTT	CASSPPAGWETGELFF
few	TRBV7-9	TRBJ2-3	TRBD2	TGTGCCAGCAGTTCCCCCGGGACTAGCGGGACCTTCACAGATACGCAGTATTTT	CASSSPGTSGTFTDTQYF
.	TRBV6-5	TRBJ2-3	TRBD1	TGTGCCAGCAGGAGGACAGGGGGCACAGATACGCAGTATTTT	CASRRTGGTDTQYF
.	TRBV18	TRBJ2-2	.	TGTGCCAGCTCACCAAGACAGGCCGGAAACACCGGGGAGCTGTTTTTT	CASSPRQAGNTGELFF
once	TRBV6-2/TRBV6-3	TRBJ1-2	.	TGTGCCAGCAGTTACTCAGGGGCCGGAGGGCTCTATGGCTACACCTTC	CASSYSGAGGLYGYTF
.	TRBV6-5	TRBJ2-4	.	TGTGCCAGCAGTTCCCCCCGGACAGAAAAAAACATTCAGTACTTC	CASSSPRTEKNIQYF
few	TRBV5-1	TRBJ1-1	.	TGCGCCAGCAGCTTGCGCTGGGGGCAGAACACTGAAGCTTTCTTT	CASSLRWGQNTEAFF
.	TRBV27	TRBJ2-3	TRBD2	TGTGCCAGCAGCGGACTAGCGAGGGGCACAGATACGCAGTATTTT	CASSGLARGTDTQYF
.	TRBV5-8	TRBJ2-5	.	TGTGCCAGCAGCTTGGGCCCAGGGACTTACCAAGAGACCCAGTACTTC	CASSLGPGTYQETQYF
.	TRBV6-5	TRBJ2-7	.	TGTGCCAGCTCCCGAGTGGAGAGAAAGAACGAGCAGTACTTC	CASSRVERKNEQYF
many	TRBV7-9	TRBJ2-5	TRBD1	TGTGCCAGCAGCCCGGTCGGACAGGGTGGGACCCAGTACTTC	CASSPVGQGGTQYF
.	TRBV6-6	TRBJ1-5	.	TGTGCCAGCAGCCGCTCGACGGACACAAATCAGCCCCAGCATTTT	CASSRSTDTNQPQHF
.	TRBV27	TRBJ2-1	TRBD2	TGTGCCAGCAGGCGAGCGGGGGCTACTCCCTACAATGAGCAGTTCTTC	CASRRAGATPYNEQFF
.	TRBV7-9	TRBJ2-5	.	TGTGCCAGCAGCTTGTCCGGCGGAGAGACCCAGTACTTC	CASSLSGGETQYF
.	TRBV19	TRBJ1-1	.	TGTGCCAGTAGTGCCCAACGAGGAAGGAACACTGAAGCTTTCTTT	CASSAQRGRNTEAFF
.	TRBV24-1	TRBJ2-1	.	TGTGCCACCAATCAAGGGGATGAGCAGTTCTTC	CATNQGDEQFF
.	TRBV19	TRBJ2-3	TRBD1	TGTGCCACCACGGGACAGGGGGGGCCCACAGATACGCAGTATTTT	CATTGQGGPTDTQYF
few	TRBV7-9	TRBJ1-6	.	TGTGCCAGCAGCTCCCAGGCGGCGGGACCCCTCCACTTT	CASSSQAAGPLHF
.	TRBV5-1	TRBJ1-2	TRBD1	TGCGCCAGCAGCTTGGGTCCGGGACAGTCGACGGGAGGCTACACCTTC	CASSLGPGQSTGGYTF
.	TRBV4-3	TRBJ2-7	TRBD2	TGCGCCAGCAGCCAGTCAGCGGGGGTGACCGAGCAGTACTTC	CASSQSAGVTEQYF
.	TRBV28	TRBJ1-3	TRBD1	TGTGCCAGCAGTGACAGGGGGCCTGGAAACACCATATATTTT	CASSDRGPGNTIYF
few	TRBV5-5	TRBJ1-6	TRBD1	TGTGCCAGCAGCTTGAGGGGGCATATTGATTCACCCCTCCACTTT	CASSLRGHIDSPLHF
.	TRBV25-1	TRBJ2-7	.	TGTGCCAGCAGCGGGGACTTCTCCTACGAGCAGTACTTC	CASSGDFSYEQYF
.	TRBV5-1	TRBJ1-3	TRBD1	TGCGCCAGCAGCTCCCGACAGGGGAGTTCCTCTGGAAACACCATATATTTT	CASSSRQGSSSGNTIYF
.	TRBV7-8	TRBJ2-1	TRBD2	TGTGCCAGCAGCTTAGCGACTAGCGGGTGGATATTAGATGAGCAGTTCTTC	CASSLATSGWILDEQFF
once	TRBV4-1	TRBJ2-5	.	TGCGCCAGCAGCCAAGCTCAGGTCCCCCGGGAGACCCAGTACTTC	CASSQAQVPRETQYF
.	TRBV7-9	TRBJ1-1	.	TGTGCCAGCAGCTTAGCTCGCAGGGCGGGAACTGAAGCTTTCTTT	CASSLARRAGTEAFF
.	TRBV2	TRBJ1-6	.	TGTGCCAGCTTTGGTAGGACTCACAATTCACCCCTCCACTTT	CASFGRTHNSPLHF
.	TRBV5-1	TRBJ2-7	TRBD2	TGCGCCAGCACAGTAAGCGGGGGGCCCCACGAGCAGTACTTC	CASTVSGGPHEQYF
.	TRBV11-2	TRBJ2-7	.	TGTGCCAGCAGCTTAGATACGGGGGACGAGCAGTACTTC	CASSLDTGDEQYF
.	TRBV19	TRBJ1-1	.	TGTGCCAGTAGTTCCACGCCGGGATCCAACACTGAAGCTTTCTTT	CASSSTPGSNTEAFF
.	TRBV29-1	TRBJ2-3	TRBD2	TGCAGCGTTGAGCCACGACTAGCGGGGGGATCTCGTTATTTT	CSVEPRLAGGSRYF
.	TRBV6-2/TRBV6-3	TRBJ2-6	.	TGTGCCAGCAGTTACAGTCTTGGGGAGACTAGCTCTGGGGCCAACGTCCTGACTTTC	CASSYSLGETSSGANVLTF
.	TRBV6-6	TRBJ1-6	TRBD1	TGTGCCAGCAGTCTTCCGGGACAGGGAGATTCACCCCTCCACTTT	CASSLPGQGDSPLHF
.	TRBV7-9	TRBJ2-7	.	TGTGCCAGCAGCTCGGGGACTCCAGGCGAGCAGTACTTC	CASSSGTPGEQYF